The clone carrying this T cell receptor (beta chain) was counted between two and nine times. Its antigen remains unidentified. Specified time point: persistent/refractory GD, antithyroid drugs over 5 years with positive TRAb. RNA isolated from PBMCs was used to make the TCR library. The EDTA tubes were filled with around 8.5 milliliters of drawn peripheral blood. CDR1 SGDLS and CDR2 YYNGEE come from the germline V gene. The CDR3 runs 14 residues. Trimming shortened V by 0 bases and J by 2 bases, and 8 bases separated the two germline ends. This record belongs to a study of regulatory T cells in long-lasting Graves disease. The wider study: Persistent Graves' disease denoted over 5 years of antithyroid drugs plus positive TSH receptor antibodies. Study-level results: With persistent disease, TRBV28, TRBJ1-2 and TRBJ2-5 were the favored segments.

For TCR beta, libraries came from iRepertoire HTBI primers and Arm-PCR of CDR3 regions. TCRdb reprocessed the multiplex PCR reads via MiXCR and lists one record per CDR3 protein. The table shows a few hundred thousand distinct CDR3 sequences, with roughly a fifth occurring only once. J is TRBJ1-2 and V is TRBV9; D is unresolved. The clonotype was recovered from a female donor with Graves disease. The sample here was peripheral blood mononuclear cells (PBMCs), taken when the disease was refractory, from a patient treated with antithyroid drugs. DNA of the CDR3: TGTGCCAGCAGCGTAGCTTGGGGAAACTATGGCTACACCTTC. The encoded protein is CASSVAWGNYGYTF. Full variable domain (missing parts from reference TRBV9 and TRBJ1-2): DSGVTQTPKHLITATGQRVTLRCSPRSGDLSVYWYQQSLDQGLQFLIQYYNGEERAKGNILERFSAQQFPDLHSELNLSSLELGDSALYFCASSVAWGNYGYTFGSGTRLTVV.